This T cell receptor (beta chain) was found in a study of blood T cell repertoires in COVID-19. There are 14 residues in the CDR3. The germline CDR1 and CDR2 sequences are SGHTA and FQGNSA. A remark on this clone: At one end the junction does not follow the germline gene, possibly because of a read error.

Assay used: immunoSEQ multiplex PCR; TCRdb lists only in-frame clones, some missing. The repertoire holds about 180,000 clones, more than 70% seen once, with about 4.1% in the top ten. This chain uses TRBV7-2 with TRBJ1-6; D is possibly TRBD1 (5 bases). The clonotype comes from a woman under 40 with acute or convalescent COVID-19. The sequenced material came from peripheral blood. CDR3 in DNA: TGTGCCAGCAGCTTAAAGAACGAGGGACTTGTCTGCGGATTT. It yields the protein CASSLKNEGLVCGF.